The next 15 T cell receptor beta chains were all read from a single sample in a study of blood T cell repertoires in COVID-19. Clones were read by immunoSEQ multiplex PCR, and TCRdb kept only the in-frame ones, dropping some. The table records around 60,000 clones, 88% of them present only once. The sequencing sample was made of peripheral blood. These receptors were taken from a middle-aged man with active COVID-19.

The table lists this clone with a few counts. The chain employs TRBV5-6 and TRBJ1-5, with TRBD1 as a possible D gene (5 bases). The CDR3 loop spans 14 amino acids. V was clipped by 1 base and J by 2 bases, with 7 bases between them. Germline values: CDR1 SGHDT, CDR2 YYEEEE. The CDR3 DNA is TGTGCCAGCAGCTTGATGACAGGCAATCAGCCCCAGCATTTT. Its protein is CASSLMTGNQPQHF.

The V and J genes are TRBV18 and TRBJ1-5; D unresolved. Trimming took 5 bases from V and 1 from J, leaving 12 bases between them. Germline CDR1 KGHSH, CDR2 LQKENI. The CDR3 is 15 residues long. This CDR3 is CASSATSTSNQPQHF. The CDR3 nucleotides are TGTGCCAGCTCAGCCACAAGTACGAGCAATCAGCCCCAGCATTTT.

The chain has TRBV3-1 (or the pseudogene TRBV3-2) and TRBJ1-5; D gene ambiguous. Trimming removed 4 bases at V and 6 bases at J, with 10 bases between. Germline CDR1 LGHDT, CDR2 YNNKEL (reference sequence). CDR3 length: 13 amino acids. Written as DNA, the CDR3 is TGTGCCAGCAGCCTCGCCCTTAGTCAGCCCCAGCATTTT. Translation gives CASSLALSQPQHF.

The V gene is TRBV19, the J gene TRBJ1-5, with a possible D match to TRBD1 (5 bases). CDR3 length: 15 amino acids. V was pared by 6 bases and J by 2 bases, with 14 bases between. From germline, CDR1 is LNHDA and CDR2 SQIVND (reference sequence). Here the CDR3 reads CASSPQGRRNQPQHF. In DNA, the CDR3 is TGTGCCAGTAGCCCCCAGGGTCGGCGCAATCAGCCCCAGCATTTT.

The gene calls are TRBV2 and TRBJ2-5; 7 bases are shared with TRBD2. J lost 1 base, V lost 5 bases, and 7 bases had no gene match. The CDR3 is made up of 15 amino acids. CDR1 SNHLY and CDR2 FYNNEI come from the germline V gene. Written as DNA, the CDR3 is TGTGCCAGCAGTCCTGAGCGGGGCCGCCAAGAGACCCAGTACTTC. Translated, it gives CASSPERGRQETQYF.

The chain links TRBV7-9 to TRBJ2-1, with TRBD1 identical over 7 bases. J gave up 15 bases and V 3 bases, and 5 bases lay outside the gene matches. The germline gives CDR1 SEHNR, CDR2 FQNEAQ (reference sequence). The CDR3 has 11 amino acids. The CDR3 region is CASSFGQVPFF. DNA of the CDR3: TGTGCCAGCAGCTTTGGACAGGTTCCGTTCTTC.

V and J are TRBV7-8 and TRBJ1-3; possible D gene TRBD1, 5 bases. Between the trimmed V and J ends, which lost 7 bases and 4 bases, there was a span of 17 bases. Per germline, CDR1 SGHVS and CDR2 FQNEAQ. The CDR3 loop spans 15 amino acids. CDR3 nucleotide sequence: TGTGCCAGCACCCTTCGCAGGGAAGGCGGAAACACCATATATTTT. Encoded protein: CASTLRREGGNTIYF.

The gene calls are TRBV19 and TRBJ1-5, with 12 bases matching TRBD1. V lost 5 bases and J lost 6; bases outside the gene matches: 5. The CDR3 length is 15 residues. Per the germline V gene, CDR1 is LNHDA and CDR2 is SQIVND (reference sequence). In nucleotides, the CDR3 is TGTGCCAGTAGTGGGACAGGGGGCATTTTTCAGCCCCAGCATTTT. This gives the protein CASSGTGGIFQPQHF.

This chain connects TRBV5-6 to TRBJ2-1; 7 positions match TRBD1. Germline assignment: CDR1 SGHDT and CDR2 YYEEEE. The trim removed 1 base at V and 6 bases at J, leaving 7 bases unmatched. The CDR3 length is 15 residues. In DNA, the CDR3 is TGTGCCAGCAGCTTGATAGGGGGCAAATTCAATGAGCAGTTCTTC. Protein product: CASSLIGGKFNEQFF.

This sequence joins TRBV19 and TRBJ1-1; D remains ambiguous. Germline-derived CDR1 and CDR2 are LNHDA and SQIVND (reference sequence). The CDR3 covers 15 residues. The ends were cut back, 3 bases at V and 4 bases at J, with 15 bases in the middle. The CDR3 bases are TGTGCCAGTAGTATTAGCAGCCAGGCGGGCACTGAAGCTTTCTTT. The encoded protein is CASSISSQAGTEAFF.

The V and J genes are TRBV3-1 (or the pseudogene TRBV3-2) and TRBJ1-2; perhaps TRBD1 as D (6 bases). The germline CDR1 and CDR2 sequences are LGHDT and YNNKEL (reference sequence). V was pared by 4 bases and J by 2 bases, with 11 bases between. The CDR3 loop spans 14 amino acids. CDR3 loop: CASSLRTENYGYTF. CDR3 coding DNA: TGTGCCAGCAGCCTTAGGACAGAGAACTATGGCTACACCTTC.

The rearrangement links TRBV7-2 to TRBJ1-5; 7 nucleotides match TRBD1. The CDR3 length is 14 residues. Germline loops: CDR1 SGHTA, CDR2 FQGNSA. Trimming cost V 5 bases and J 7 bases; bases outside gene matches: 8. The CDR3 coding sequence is TGTGCCAGCAGCCCATCTTACAGGGGCCAGCCCCAGCATTTT. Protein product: CASSPSYRGQPQHF. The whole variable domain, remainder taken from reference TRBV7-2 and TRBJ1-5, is GAGVSQSPSNKVTEKGKDVELRCDPISGHTALYWYRQSLGQGLEFLIYFQGNSAPDKSGLPSDRFSAERTGGSVSTLTIQRTQQEDSAVYLCASSPSYRGQPQHFGDGTRLSIL.

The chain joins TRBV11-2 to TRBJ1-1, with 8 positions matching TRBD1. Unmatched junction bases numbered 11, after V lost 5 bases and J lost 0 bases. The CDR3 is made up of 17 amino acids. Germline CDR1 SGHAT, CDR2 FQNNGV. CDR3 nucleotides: TGTGCCAGCAGCCCCGCGGGGACAGGCTACATGAACACTGAAGCTTTCTTT. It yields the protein CASSPAGTGYMNTEAFF.

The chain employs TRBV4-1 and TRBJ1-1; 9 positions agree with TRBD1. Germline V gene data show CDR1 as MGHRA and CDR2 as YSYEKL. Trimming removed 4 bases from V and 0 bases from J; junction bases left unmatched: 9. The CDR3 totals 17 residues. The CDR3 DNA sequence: TGCGCCAGCAGCCCCCTACCGGGACAGGGAGTGAACACTGAAGCTTTCTTT. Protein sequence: CASSPLPGQGVNTEAFF.

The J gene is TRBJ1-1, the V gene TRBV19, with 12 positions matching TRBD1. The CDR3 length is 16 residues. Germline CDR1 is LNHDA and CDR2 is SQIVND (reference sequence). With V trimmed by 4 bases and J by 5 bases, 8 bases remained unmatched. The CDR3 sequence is CASSSRDRGQKTEAFF. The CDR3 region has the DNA TGTGCCAGTAGTAGCCGGGACAGGGGGCAAAAAACTGAAGCTTTCTTT.